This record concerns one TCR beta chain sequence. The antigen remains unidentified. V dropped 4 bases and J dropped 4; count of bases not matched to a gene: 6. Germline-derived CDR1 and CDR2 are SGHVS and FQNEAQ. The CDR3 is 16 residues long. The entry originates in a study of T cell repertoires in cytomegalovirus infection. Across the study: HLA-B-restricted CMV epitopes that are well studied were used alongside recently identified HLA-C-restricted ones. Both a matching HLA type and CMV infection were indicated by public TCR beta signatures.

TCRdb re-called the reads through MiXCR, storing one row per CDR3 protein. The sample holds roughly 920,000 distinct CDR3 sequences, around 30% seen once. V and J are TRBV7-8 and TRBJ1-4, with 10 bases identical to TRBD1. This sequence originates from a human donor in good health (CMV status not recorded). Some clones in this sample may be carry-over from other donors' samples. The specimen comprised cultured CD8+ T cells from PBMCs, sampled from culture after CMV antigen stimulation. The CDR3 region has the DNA TGTGCCAGCAGCTACGGGACAGGGGCCCTTAATGAAAAACTGTTTTTT. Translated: CASSYGTGALNEKLFF. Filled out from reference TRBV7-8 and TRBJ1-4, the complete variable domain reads GAGVSQSPRYKVAKRGQDVALRCDPISGHVSLFWYQQALGQGPEFLTYFQNEAQLDKSGLPSDRFFAERPEGSVSTLKIQRTQQEDSAVYLCASSYGTGALNEKLFFGSGTQLSVL.